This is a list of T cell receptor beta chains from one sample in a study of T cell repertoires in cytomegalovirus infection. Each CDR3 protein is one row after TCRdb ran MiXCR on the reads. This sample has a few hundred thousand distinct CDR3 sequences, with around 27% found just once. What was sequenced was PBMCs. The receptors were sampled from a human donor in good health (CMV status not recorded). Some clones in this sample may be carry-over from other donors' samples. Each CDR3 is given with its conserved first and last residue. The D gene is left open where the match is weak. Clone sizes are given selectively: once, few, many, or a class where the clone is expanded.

CDR3aa: CASSQPVPLAVSYNEQFF
CDR3nt: TGTGCCAGCAGCCAACCCGTTCCTCTAGCGGTTTCCTACAATGAGCAGTTCTTC
v_gene: TRBV14
d_gene: TRBD2
abundance: -
j_gene: TRBJ2-1

CDR3aa: CASSYSIATDTQYF
CDR3nt: TGTGCCAGCAGTTACTCGATTGCGACAGATACGCAGTATTTT
v_gene: TRBV6-5
d_gene: -
abundance: -
j_gene: TRBJ2-3

CDR3aa: CSASPLRGGAEAFF
CDR3nt: TGCAGTGCTTCGCCACTGCGGGGGGGAGCTGAAGCTTTCTTT
v_gene: TRBV20-1
d_gene: -
abundance: -
j_gene: TRBJ1-1

CDR3aa: CASSSKFGGKLFF
CDR3nt: TGTGCCAGCAGCTCAAAATTTGGTGGAAAACTGTTTTTT
v_gene: TRBV11-2
d_gene: -
abundance: few
j_gene: TRBJ1-4

CDR3aa: CASSVAVPTEAFF
CDR3nt: TGTGCCAGCAGTGTGGCGGTTCCCACTGAAGCTTTCTTT
v_gene: TRBV6-1
d_gene: -
abundance: few
j_gene: TRBJ1-1

CDR3aa: CASSAGFNTGELFF
CDR3nt: TGTGCCAGCAGCGCCGGCTTTAACACCGGGGAGCTGTTTTTT
v_gene: TRBV7-3
d_gene: -
abundance: many
j_gene: TRBJ2-2

CDR3aa: CASSFAEVGYTF
CDR3nt: TGTGCCAGCAGCTTCGCCGAGGTGGGCTACACCTTC
v_gene: TRBV7-2
d_gene: -
abundance: once
j_gene: TRBJ1-2

CDR3aa: CASSTDSGSLTDTQYF
CDR3nt: TGTGCCAGTAGTACCGATAGCGGGAGCCTGACAGATACGCAGTATTTT
v_gene: TRBV19
d_gene: TRBD2
abundance: -
j_gene: TRBJ2-3

CDR3aa: CASSLQGARDEQFF
CDR3nt: TGTGCCAGCAGTCTTCAGGGGGCGCGCGATGAGCAGTTCTTC
v_gene: TRBV28
d_gene: TRBD1
abundance: once
j_gene: TRBJ2-1

CDR3aa: CSALPRDEYEQYF
CDR3nt: TGCAGTGCTTTGCCCCGGGACGAATACGAGCAGTACTTC
v_gene: TRBV20-1
d_gene: -
abundance: -
j_gene: TRBJ2-7

CDR3aa: CASSASGTAGRNEQYF
CDR3nt: TGTGCCAGCAGCGCTAGCGGGACTGCGGGACGGAACGAGCAGTACTTC
v_gene: TRBV7-2
d_gene: TRBD2
abundance: many
j_gene: TRBJ2-7

CDR3aa: CASSWEDSFNNEQFF
CDR3nt: TGTGCCAGCAGCTGGGAGGACAGCTTTAACAATGAGCAGTTCTTC
v_gene: TRBV5-4
d_gene: -
abundance: -
j_gene: TRBJ2-1

CDR3aa: CASRPPGVYTEAFF
CDR3nt: TGTGCCAGCAGACCCCCAGGGGTGTACACTGAAGCTTTCTTT
v_gene: TRBV6-6
d_gene: -
abundance: once
j_gene: TRBJ1-1

CDR3aa: CAWAGAIEAFF
CDR3nt: TGTGCCTGGGCGGGGGCAATTGAAGCTTTCTTT
v_gene: TRBV30
d_gene: -
abundance: few
j_gene: TRBJ1-1

CDR3aa: CASSQGAATDTQYF
CDR3nt: TGCGCCAGCAGCCAAGGTGCAGCCACAGATACGCAGTATTTT
v_gene: TRBV4-1
d_gene: -
abundance: -
j_gene: TRBJ2-3

CDR3aa: CASSSWGGSPLHF
CDR3nt: TGTGCCAGCAGCTCGTGGGGGGGTTCACCCCTCCACTTT
v_gene: TRBV7-3
d_gene: -
abundance: many
j_gene: TRBJ1-6

CDR3aa: CSACRLAGNTYEQYF
CDR3nt: TGCAGTGCTTGCAGACTAGCGGGCAACACCTACGAGCAGTACTTC
v_gene: TRBV20-1
d_gene: TRBD2
abundance: -
j_gene: TRBJ2-7

CDR3aa: CASSFTGTSNEQFF
CDR3nt: TGTGCCAGCAGCTTTACCGGGACTAGCAATGAGCAGTTCTTC
v_gene: TRBV9
d_gene: TRBD2
abundance: -
j_gene: TRBJ2-1

CDR3aa: CASSIVAGAEQPQHF
CDR3nt: TGTGCCAGTAGTATTGTAGCGGGGGCTGAGCAGCCCCAGCATTTT
v_gene: TRBV19
d_gene: -
abundance: -
j_gene: TRBJ1-5

CDR3aa: CASSIRTRVQDYEQYF
CDR3nt: TGTGCCAGCAGCATCCGGACTAGGGTTCAGGACTACGAGCAGTACTTC
v_gene: TRBV7-2
d_gene: TRBD2
abundance: many
j_gene: TRBJ2-7

CDR3aa: CASSLVGEQFF
CDR3nt: TGTGCCAGCAGCTTAGTGGGTGAGCAGTTCTTC
v_gene: TRBV12-3/TRBV12-4
d_gene: -
abundance: many
j_gene: TRBJ2-1

CDR3aa: CASSLGTVLNQPQHF
CDR3nt: TGTGCCAGCAGCTTAGGGACAGTTCTCAATCAGCCCCAGCATTTT
v_gene: TRBV7-2
d_gene: -
abundance: many
j_gene: TRBJ1-5

CDR3aa: CASSQVGVHTEAFF
CDR3nt: TGTGCCAGCAGCCAAGTGGGGGTTCACACTGAAGCTTTCTTT
v_gene: TRBV14
d_gene: -
abundance: -
j_gene: TRBJ1-1

CDR3aa: CASSTRTSGNNEQFF
CDR3nt: TGTGCCAGCAGTACCCGGACTAGCGGGAACAATGAGCAGTTCTTC
v_gene: TRBV12-3/TRBV12-4
d_gene: TRBD2
abundance: many
j_gene: TRBJ2-1

CDR3aa: CASGLAKTSGRGEAFF
CDR3nt: TGTGCTAGTGGTTTGGCCAAAACTTCAGGGAGAGGGGAAGCTTTCTTT
v_gene: TRBV12-5
d_gene: -
abundance: -
j_gene: TRBJ1-1

CDR3aa: CATSARLEENIQYF
CDR3nt: TGTGCCACCAGCGCTAGACTAGAGGAAAACATTCAGTACTTC
v_gene: TRBV15
d_gene: -
abundance: once
j_gene: TRBJ2-4

CDR3aa: CASSSPSGSRAKNIQYF
CDR3nt: TGTGCCAGCAGCTCCCCTTCGGGGTCGAGAGCCAAAAACATTCAGTACTTC
v_gene: TRBV7-2
d_gene: -
abundance: -
j_gene: TRBJ2-4

CDR3aa: CASRRDEGEAFF
CDR3nt: TGTGCCAGCAGACGGGACGAAGGGGAAGCTTTCTTT
v_gene: TRBV14
d_gene: -
abundance: -
j_gene: TRBJ1-1

CDR3aa: CAWGQPNTEAFF
CDR3nt: TGTGCCTGGGGCCAACCGAACACTGAAGCTTTCTTT
v_gene: TRBV30
d_gene: -
abundance: -
j_gene: TRBJ1-1

CDR3aa: CASSLARTNTGELFF
CDR3nt: TGTGCCAGCAGCTTAGCGAGGACCAACACCGGGGAGCTGTTTTTT
v_gene: TRBV7-8
d_gene: -
abundance: many
j_gene: TRBJ2-2

CDR3aa: CASGFLGLAGPYEQYF
CDR3nt: TGTGCCAGCGGATTTCTCGGGCTAGCGGGTCCCTACGAGCAGTACTTC
v_gene: TRBV7-8
d_gene: TRBD2
abundance: -
j_gene: TRBJ2-7

CDR3aa: CASSYSSTVNQPQHF
CDR3nt: TGTGCCAGCAGTTACTCTTCGACAGTCAATCAGCCCCAGCATTTT
v_gene: TRBV6-2/TRBV6-3
d_gene: -
abundance: -
j_gene: TRBJ1-5

CDR3aa: CASSQGAGDLNSPLHF
CDR3nt: TGCGCCAGCAGCCAAGGTGCAGGGGACTTGAATTCACCCCTCCACTTT
v_gene: TRBV4-3
d_gene: -
abundance: few
j_gene: TRBJ1-6

CDR3aa: CASSPGTSRDEQFF
CDR3nt: TGTGCCAGCAGCCCAGGGACTAGTCGCGATGAGCAGTTCTTC
v_gene: TRBV7-9
d_gene: TRBD2
abundance: few
j_gene: TRBJ2-1

CDR3aa: CASSLTGGENIQYF
CDR3nt: TGTGCCAGCAGTCTAACAGGGGGCGAAAACATTCAGTACTTC
v_gene: TRBV6-2/TRBV6-3
d_gene: TRBD1
abundance: few
j_gene: TRBJ2-4

CDR3aa: CASSLGTGFRRTDTQYF
CDR3nt: TGTGCCAGCAGCTTAGGGACAGGGTTCCGTCGCACAGATACGCAGTATTTT
v_gene: TRBV7-6
d_gene: TRBD1
abundance: -
j_gene: TRBJ2-3

CDR3aa: CASSLIVWGTNEKLFF
CDR3nt: TGTGCCAGCAGCTTAATTGTCTGGGGGACTAATGAAAAACTGTTTTTT
v_gene: TRBV7-6
d_gene: -
abundance: many
j_gene: TRBJ1-4

CDR3aa: CASSVSLRDEQFF
CDR3nt: TGTGCCAGCAGCGTATCCCTCCGGGATGAGCAGTTCTTC
v_gene: TRBV7-6
d_gene: -
abundance: few
j_gene: TRBJ2-1

CDR3aa: CASSFTDSYEQYF
CDR3nt: TGTGCCAGCAGTTTCACCGACTCCTACGAGCAGTACTTC
v_gene: TRBV6-1
d_gene: -
abundance: -
j_gene: TRBJ2-7

CDR3aa: CASKKARSTGELFF
CDR3nt: TGTGCCAGCAAAAAGGCCAGGAGCACCGGGGAGCTGTTTTTT
v_gene: TRBV7-2
d_gene: -
abundance: many
j_gene: TRBJ2-2

CDR3aa: CASSWRGASGSDRYEQYF
CDR3nt: TGTGCCAGCAGCTGGCGGGGGGCTAGCGGGAGCGATAGGTACGAGCAGTACTTC
v_gene: TRBV7-2
d_gene: TRBD2
abundance: few
j_gene: TRBJ2-7

CDR3aa: CASSLVFNTGELFF
CDR3nt: TGTGCCAGCAGCTTAGTCTTTAACACCGGGGAGCTGTTTTTT
v_gene: TRBV7-9
d_gene: -
abundance: many
j_gene: TRBJ2-2

CDR3aa: CASSSVLGLAGANVLTF
CDR3nt: TGTGCCAGCAGTTCTGTGTTGGGGCTTGCTGGGGCCAACGTCCTGACTTTC
v_gene: TRBV12-3/TRBV12-4
d_gene: -
abundance: few
j_gene: TRBJ2-6

CDR3aa: CASSVTGGVNYGYTF
CDR3nt: TGTGCCAGCAGCGTTACAGGGGGTGTTAACTATGGCTACACCTTC
v_gene: TRBV7-9
d_gene: TRBD1
abundance: -
j_gene: TRBJ1-2

CDR3aa: CASSVKTGINEKLFF
CDR3nt: TGTGCCAGCAGCGTAAAGACAGGAATCAATGAAAAACTGTTTTTT
v_gene: TRBV5-3
d_gene: -
abundance: -
j_gene: TRBJ1-4

CDR3aa: CASSPIAGGPHEQFF
CDR3nt: TGTGCCAGCAGCCCAATAGCGGGAGGGCCCCATGAGCAGTTCTTC
v_gene: TRBV5-5
d_gene: TRBD2
abundance: -
j_gene: TRBJ2-1

CDR3aa: CASSSHLTLADTQYF
CDR3nt: TGTGCCAGCAGCTCCCATCTGACCCTCGCAGATACGCAGTATTTT
v_gene: TRBV11-1
d_gene: -
abundance: -
j_gene: TRBJ2-3

CDR3aa: CASSLYRESEQYF
CDR3nt: TGTGCCAGCAGTCTTTACAGGGAATCCGAGCAGTACTTC
v_gene: TRBV6-5
d_gene: -
abundance: few
j_gene: TRBJ2-7

CDR3aa: CASSGLAGGPGEQYF
CDR3nt: TGTGCCAGCAGTGGGCTAGCGGGAGGGCCGGGAGAGCAGTACTTC
v_gene: TRBV28
d_gene: TRBD2
abundance: few
j_gene: TRBJ2-7

CDR3aa: CASSTPGQGDGYTF
CDR3nt: TGTGCCAGCAGCACACCGGGACAGGGTGATGGCTACACCTTC
v_gene: TRBV7-6
d_gene: TRBD1
abundance: few
j_gene: TRBJ1-2

CDR3aa: CASRSAYSNQPQHF
CDR3nt: TGTGCCAGCCGCTCCGCTTATAGCAATCAGCCCCAGCATTTT
v_gene: TRBV28
d_gene: -
abundance: few
j_gene: TRBJ1-5

CDR3aa: CATSSSRPNEKLFF
CDR3nt: TGTGCCACCTCCAGCAGCCGGCCAAATGAAAAACTGTTTTTT
v_gene: TRBV6-1
d_gene: -
abundance: -
j_gene: TRBJ1-4